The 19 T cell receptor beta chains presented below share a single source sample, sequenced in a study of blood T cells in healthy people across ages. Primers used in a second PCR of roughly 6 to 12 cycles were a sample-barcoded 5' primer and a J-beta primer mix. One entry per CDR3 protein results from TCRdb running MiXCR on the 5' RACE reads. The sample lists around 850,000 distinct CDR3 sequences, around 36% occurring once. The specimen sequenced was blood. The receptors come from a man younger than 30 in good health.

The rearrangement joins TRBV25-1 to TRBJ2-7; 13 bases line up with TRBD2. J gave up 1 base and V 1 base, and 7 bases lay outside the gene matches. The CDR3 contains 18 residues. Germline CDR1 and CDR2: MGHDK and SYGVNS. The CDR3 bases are TGTGCCAGCAGTGAATTCGGACTAGCGGGAGAGGTTTCCTACGAGCAGTACTTC. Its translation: CASSEFGLAGEVSYEQYF.

The CDR3 DNA reads as TGTGCCAGCAGCCGGGACAGGGATGGTGAAAAACTGTTTTTT. This gives the protein CASSRDRDGEKLFF. The V gene is TRBV3-1, the J gene TRBJ1-4; 9 bases match TRBD1. Germline V gene sequence: CDR1 LGHDT, CDR2 YNNKEL (reference sequence). The CDR3 is made up of 14 amino acids. With 4 bases clipped from V and 7 bases from J, the junction kept 4 bases outside the gene matches.

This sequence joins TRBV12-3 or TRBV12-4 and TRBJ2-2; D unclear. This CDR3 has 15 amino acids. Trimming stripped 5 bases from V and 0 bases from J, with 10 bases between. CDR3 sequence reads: CASSIQVPNTGELFF. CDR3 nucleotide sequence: TGTGCCAGCAGTATTCAGGTCCCGAACACCGGGGAGCTGTTTTTT.

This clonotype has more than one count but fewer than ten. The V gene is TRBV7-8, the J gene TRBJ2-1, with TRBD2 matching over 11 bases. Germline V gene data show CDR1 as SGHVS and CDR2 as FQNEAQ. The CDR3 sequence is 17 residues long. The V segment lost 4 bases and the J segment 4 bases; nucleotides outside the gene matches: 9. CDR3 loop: CASSYYRSSGGYNEQFF. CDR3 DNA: TGTGCCAGCAGCTACTACCGGTCTAGCGGGGGGTACAATGAGCAGTTCTTC.

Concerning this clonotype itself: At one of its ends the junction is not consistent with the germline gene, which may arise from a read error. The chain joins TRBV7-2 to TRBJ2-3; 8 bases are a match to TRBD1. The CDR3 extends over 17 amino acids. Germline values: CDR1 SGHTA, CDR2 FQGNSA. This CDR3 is CAGSQNGPGGLADTQYF. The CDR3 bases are TGTGCCGGCAGCCAGAACGGGCCAGGGGGCTTGGCAGATACGCAGTATTTT.

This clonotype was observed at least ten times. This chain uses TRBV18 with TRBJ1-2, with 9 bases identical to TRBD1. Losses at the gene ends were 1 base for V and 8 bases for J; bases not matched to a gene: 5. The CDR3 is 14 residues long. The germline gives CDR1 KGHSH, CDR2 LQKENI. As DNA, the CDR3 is TGTGCCAGCTCACCACTGGACAGGGGTAGAGGCTACACCTTC. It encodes CASSPLDRGRGYTF.

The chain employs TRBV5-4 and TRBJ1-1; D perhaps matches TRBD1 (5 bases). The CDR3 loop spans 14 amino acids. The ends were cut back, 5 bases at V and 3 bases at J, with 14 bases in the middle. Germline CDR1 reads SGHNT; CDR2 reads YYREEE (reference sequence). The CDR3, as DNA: TGTGCCAGCAGTACCGGGACGGCGGACACTGAAGCTTTCTTT. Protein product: CASSTGTADTEAFF.

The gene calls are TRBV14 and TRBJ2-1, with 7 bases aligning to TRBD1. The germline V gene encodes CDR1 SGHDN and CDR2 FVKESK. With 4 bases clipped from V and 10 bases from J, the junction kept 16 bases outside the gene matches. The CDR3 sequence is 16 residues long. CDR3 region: CASSPIRHRGSGEQFF. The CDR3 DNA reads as TGTGCCAGCAGCCCCATCCGGCACAGGGGCTCAGGGGAGCAGTTCTTC. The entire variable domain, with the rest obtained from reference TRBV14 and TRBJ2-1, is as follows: EAGVTQFPSHSVIEKGQTVTLRCDPISGHDNLYWYRRVMGKEIKFLLHFVKESKQDESGMPNNRFLAERTGGTYSTLKVQPAELEDSGVYFCASSPIRHRGSGEQFFGPGTRLTVL.

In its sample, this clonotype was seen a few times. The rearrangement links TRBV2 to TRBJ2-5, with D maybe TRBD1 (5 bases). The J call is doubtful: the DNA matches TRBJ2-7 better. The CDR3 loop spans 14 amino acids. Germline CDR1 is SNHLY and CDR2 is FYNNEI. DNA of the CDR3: TGTGCCAGCCGGATGCAGACAGCGCCGTACGAGCAGTACTTC. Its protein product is CASRMQTAPYEQYF.

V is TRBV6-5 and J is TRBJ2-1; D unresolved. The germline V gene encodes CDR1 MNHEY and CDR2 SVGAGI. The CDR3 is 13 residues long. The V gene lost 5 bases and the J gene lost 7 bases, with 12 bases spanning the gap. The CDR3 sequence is CASSRPLGNEQFF. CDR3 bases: TGTGCCAGCAGTCGACCACTTGGGAATGAGCAGTTCTTC.

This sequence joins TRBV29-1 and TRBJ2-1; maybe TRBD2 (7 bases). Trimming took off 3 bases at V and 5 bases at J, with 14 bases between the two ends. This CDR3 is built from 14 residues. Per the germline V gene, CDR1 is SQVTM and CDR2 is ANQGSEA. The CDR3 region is CSVDLGGGNNEQFF. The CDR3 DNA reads TGCAGCGTTGATTTAGGCGGGGGCAACAATGAGCAGTTCTTC.

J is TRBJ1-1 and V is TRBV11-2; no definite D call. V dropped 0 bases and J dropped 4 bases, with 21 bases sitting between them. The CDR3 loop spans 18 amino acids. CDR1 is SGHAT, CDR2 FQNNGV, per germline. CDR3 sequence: CASSLDYRARVNGTEAFF. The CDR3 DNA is TGTGCCAGCAGCTTAGATTACCGGGCCAGAGTTAATGGCACTGAAGCTTTCTTT.

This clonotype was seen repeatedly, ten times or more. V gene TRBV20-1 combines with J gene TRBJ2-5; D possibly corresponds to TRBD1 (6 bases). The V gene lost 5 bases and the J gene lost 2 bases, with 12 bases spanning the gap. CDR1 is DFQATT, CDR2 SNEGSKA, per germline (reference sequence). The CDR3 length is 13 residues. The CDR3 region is CSASRTVQETQYF. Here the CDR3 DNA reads TGCAGTGCTTCCCGGACAGTACAAGAGACCCAGTACTTC.

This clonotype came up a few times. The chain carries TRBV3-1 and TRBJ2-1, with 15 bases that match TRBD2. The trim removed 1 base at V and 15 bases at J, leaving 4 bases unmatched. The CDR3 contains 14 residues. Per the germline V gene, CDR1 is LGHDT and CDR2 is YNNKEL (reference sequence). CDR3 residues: CASSQGTSGGALFF. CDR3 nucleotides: TGTGCCAGCAGCCAAGGGACTAGCGGGGGGGCCCTGTTCTTC.

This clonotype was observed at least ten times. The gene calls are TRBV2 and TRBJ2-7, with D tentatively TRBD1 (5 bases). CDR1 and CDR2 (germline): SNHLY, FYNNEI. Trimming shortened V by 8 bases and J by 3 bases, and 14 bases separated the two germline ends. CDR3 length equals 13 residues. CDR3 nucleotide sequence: TGTGCCAGCGGTAGACAGAGCTACTACGAGCAGTACTTC. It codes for CASGRQSYYEQYF.

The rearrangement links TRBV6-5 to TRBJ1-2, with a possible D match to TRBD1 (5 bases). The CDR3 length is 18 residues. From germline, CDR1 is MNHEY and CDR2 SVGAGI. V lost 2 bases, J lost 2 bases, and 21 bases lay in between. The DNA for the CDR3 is TGTGCCAGCAGTTACCTCGCAGGGAGAGATTACCTAAACTATGGCTACACCTTC. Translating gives CASSYLAGRDYLNYGYTF.

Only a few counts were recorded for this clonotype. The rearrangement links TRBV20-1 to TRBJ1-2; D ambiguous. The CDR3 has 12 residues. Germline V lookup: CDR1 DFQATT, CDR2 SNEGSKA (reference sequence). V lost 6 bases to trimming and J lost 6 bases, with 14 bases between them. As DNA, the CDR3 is TGCAGTGCCCCCAACCAGAACGATGGCTACACCTTC. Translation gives CSAPNQNDGYTF.

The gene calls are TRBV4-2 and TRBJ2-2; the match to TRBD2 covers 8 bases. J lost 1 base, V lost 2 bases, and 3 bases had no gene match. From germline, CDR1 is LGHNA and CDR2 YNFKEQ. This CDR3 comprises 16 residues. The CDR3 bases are TGTGCCAGCAGCCAACGACTAGCGCGGAACACCGGGGAGCTGTTTTTT. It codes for CASSQRLARNTGELFF.

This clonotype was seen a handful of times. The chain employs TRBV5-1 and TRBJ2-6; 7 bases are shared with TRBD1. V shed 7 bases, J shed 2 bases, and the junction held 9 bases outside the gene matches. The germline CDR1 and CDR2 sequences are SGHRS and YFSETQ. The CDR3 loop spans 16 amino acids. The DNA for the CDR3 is TGCGCCAGCGGTAGATTAGGGACAGCTGGGGCCAACGTCCTGACTTTC. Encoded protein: CASGRLGTAGANVLTF.